The clone carrying this T cell receptor (beta chain) was counted only a few times. TCRdb reanalysed the RT-PCR reads using MiXCR and keeps one entry per CDR3 protein. The top ten hold around 2.8% of the sample, which has roughly 550,000 distinct CDR3 sequences, around 25% seen once. These data come from a study of response to subunit inactivated influenza vaccine. Trimming pared 4 bases from V and 1 base from J, leaving 13 bases between. The length of the CDR3 is 15 residues. In germline, CDR1 is ENHRY, CDR2 SYGVKD. The data also belong to a second study, concerning T cells expressing NK-cell markers. That investigation notes: Synthesis of TCR beta cDNA relied on 5'RACE template switching carrying UMIs. CD8+ T cells in six donors included dominant NKG2C+ clonotypes at 1.0-7.0%.

The sequence was obtained from a man between 50 and 59 years old who received an inactivated influenza vaccine. The sequences come from CD4+ T cells sorted from PBMCs, collected less than 13 days after vaccination. The rearrangement joins TRBV10-3 to TRBJ1-1; possible D gene TRBD1, 5 bases. CDR3 protein: CAISGGGGKNTEAFF. The CDR3 DNA is TGTGCCATCAGTGGGGGGGGAGGGAAGAACACTGAAGCTTTCTTT.